Sequencing of this T cell receptor beta chain was carried out in a study of CD8 T cells in Susac syndrome. Whole-study findings and limits: It was acknowledged in the study that its TCR sequencing and HLA analysis involved a relatively small number of individuals.

Notes on this clonotype: Its antigen is unidentified.

Reverse transcription used roughly 0.5 to 1 ug RNA and random hexamers. A single record per CDR3 protein comes from TCRdb applying MiXCR to the immunoSEQ multiplex PCR reads. In the table there are 120,000 to 150,000 distinct CDR3 sequences, 95% of which are singletons. CDR1 is DFQATT and CDR2 is SNEGSKA in the germline V gene (reference sequence). Trimming shortened V by 3 bases and J by 2 bases, and 8 bases separated the two germline ends. This CDR3 spans 12 amino acids. Sequenced material: CD4+ T cells from PBMCs. The chain recombines TRBV20-1 with TRBJ2-7; D gene unclear. The receptor's source is a human donor with multiple sclerosis. Here the CDR3 reads CSARDPAYEQYF. As DNA, the CDR3 is TGCAGTGCTAGGGACCCGGCCTACGAGCAGTACTTC.